The T cell receptor (beta chain) under discussion was sequenced for a study of blood T cell repertoires in COVID-19. Study-level background: COVID-19 samples, acute and convalescent, were from the United States, Italy and Spain. PBMCs, B-cell-depleted T cells, or T cells provided the cDNA or gDNA that made up the material.

Produced via immunoSEQ multiplex PCR; TCRdb's table is partial and in-frame only. The sample records roughly 520,000 clones, approximately 90% being singletons. Cohort placement rested on clinical history that participants reported themselves. The trim removed 4 bases at V and 5 bases at J, leaving 7 bases unmatched. CDR3 length: 14 residues. Germline V gene data show CDR1 as SGHNT and CDR2 as YENEEA. The specimen sequenced was PBMCs or T cells enriched from blood (not recorded which). The J gene is TRBJ1-1, the V gene TRBV11-3, with 7 nucleotides matching TRBD1. The source of this sequence is a woman in her thirties or forties who had recovered from COVID-19. CDR3 DNA sequence: TGTGCCAGCAGCTCCAGACAGGGAGAGACTGAAGCTTTCTTT. Its protein is CASSSRQGETEAFF.